This TCR beta chain was sequenced during a study of a mutant IDH1 vaccine in newly diagnosed glioma (dated by TCRdb to the early 2020s). Background for the entire study: Patients were given eight vaccinations, in weeks 1, 3, 5, 7, 11, 15, 19 and 23, which matched visits V03 through V10. Vaccination started 4-6 weeks after radiotherapy alone, or was given together with temozolomide cycles in the groups whose treatment included chemotherapy. Of the 25 to 40 patients who were treated, around 62% were male and 37.5% were female, and the mean age was about 37 years. Prior to enrollment, standard therapy consisting of radiotherapy alone, temozolomide alone, or radiochemotherapy with temozolomide had been administered to patients, with the combination being received by most patients. Peripheral blood was collected at six visits: V03 (baseline), V05, V07, V10, V12 and V13. Longitudinal TCRB deep sequencing was done for 25 to 30 treated patients, wherever samples were available for exploratory analyses. Paper-wide results and their limitations: Across multiple MHC alleles, vaccine-induced immune responses were seen in 90% to 95% of patients. It was noted by the authors that analyses of patient blood samples could not be reproduced owing to sample limitations. Changes in the top peripheral T cell clonotypes picked up by TCRB sequencing did not appear to be linked to pseudoprogression. PBMC samples for TCRB deep sequencing were selected based on availability.

CDR1 and CDR2 are drawn from the germline V gene: KGHSH, LQKENI. Trimming takes 3 bases from V and 2 bases from J, and the germline ends sit 16 bases apart. Its CDR3 holds 16 amino acids, cysteine through phenylalanine. The only DNA kept is the CDR3, 48 bases in frame from the first base. Points on this clone: Its antigen target is currently unknown. It has no much larger one-base neighbor in the sample; base qualities were not kept.

The sample's time point label, decoded: week 11, during vaccination. Each vaccine dose was 300 ug of a 20-mer mutant IDH1 peptide in Montanide, given subcutaneously with topical imiquimod. The donors had newly diagnosed IDH1-mutant astrocytomas of WHO grade 3 or 4 that showed loss of nuclear ATRX. The samples were drawn from NOA16, a multicentre, single-arm, open-label phase I trial in Germany that tested a mutant IDH1 peptide vaccine in humans for the first time. Genomic DNA for TCRB sequencing was extracted from EDTA blood using the DNeasy Blood and Tissue Kit. The library was generated by the immunoSEQ multiplex PCR assay. Following the manufacturer's protocol, the hsTCRB Kit was used to amplify rearranged TCR beta chain sequences. An Illumina MiSeq was used to sequence the TCRB libraries. The authors' analysis ran thus. The kit vendor's proprietary platform handled demultiplexing, trimming and gene mapping. Here the immuneACCESS table is served through TCRdb, limited to in-frame sequences with V and J called. Missing clones are a known gap in these copies; in checked studies unresolved V genes cover under half, and the rest lacks a known reason. The V and J calls and clone size come from that table; D and trimming were worked out from the DNA. This sample gives tens of thousands of clones in total; around 83% of them show up just once. The ten largest make up 2.2% of the sample.

The starting material was PBMCs, obtained from a glioma patient whose treatment included an IDH1 peptide vaccine. This TCR was recovered from a man aged 40-49 years with glioma. Recombination connected TRBV18 to TRBJ1-2, with no D gene named confidently. CDR3 protein: CASSPRQNPPNYGYTF. The nucleotides are TGTGCCAGCTCACCCCGCCAGAATCCCCCGAACTATGGCTACACCTTC.